This T cell receptor (beta chain) appears in the sequencing data of a study of T cells in localized non-small cell lung cancer. General study results and limits: Appearing in adjacent lung were a median around 60 of the top 100 tumor clones.

Generated by immunoSEQ multiplex PCR, the TCRdb table keeps only in-frame clones and is missing some. This sample yields some 24,000 clones, of which 92% are seen a single time; roughly 15% belongs to the top ten. Regarding this clone: Its matching antigen is unknown.

The germline gives CDR1 MNHEY, CDR2 SVGAGI. The CDR3 is 13 residues long. Trimming pared 5 bases from V and 3 bases from J, leaving 9 bases between. The chain recombines TRBV6-5 with TRBJ2-3, with D possibly TRBD1 on 6 matching bases. This receptor was obtained from a man aged 40-75 years with stage III squamous cell lung carcinoma. Sequencing was performed on peripheral blood, taken before any cancer treatment. As DNA, the CDR3 is TGTGCCAGCAGTGTCACAGGGACAGATACGCAGTATTTT. It codes for CASSVTGTDTQYF.